The sequence of this T cell receptor beta chain was determined in a study of blood T cell repertoires in COVID-19. V shed 4 bases and J shed 13 bases, with 14 bases lying between them. CDR1 LGHNA and CDR2 YNFKEQ come from the germline V gene. The CDR3 totals 13 residues. The data were produced by immunoSEQ multiplex PCR, yet TCRdb's version contains in-frame clones alone and is incomplete. The sample lists roughly 190,000 clones; less than 90% were seen once. Sequenced: peripheral blood. The chain couples TRBV4-2 to TRBJ1-6; no clear D gene. The sequence derives from a man aged 25 to 45 with acute or convalescent COVID-19. The CDR3 DNA reads TGTGCCAGCAGCCTTAGTACGGGTCAGCCCCTCCACTTT. Amino acids: CASSLSTGQPLHF.